Below are 27 T cell receptor beta chains sequenced from a single sample in a study of monozygotic twins with inflammatory bowel disease. Reanalyzing the 5' RACE reads, TCRdb keeps one entry per CDR3 protein, without DNA. The sample holds about 440,000 distinct CDR3 sequences. Source material: blood. These receptors were taken from a human donor with ulcerative colitis or Crohn's disease, or a healthy co-twin of an affected twin (not recorded which).

V and J are TRBV3-1 and TRBJ2-2; TCRdb's D call of TRBD2 is untestable without DNA. Germline lookup yields CDR1 LGHDT and CDR2 YNNKEL (reference sequence). This CDR3 is built from 16 residues. Here the CDR3 reads CASSQARRGATGELFF.

The chain joins TRBV13 to TRBJ2-3; TCRdb's D call, TRBD1, is unchecked because there is no DNA. The CDR3 spans 11 residues. Germline CDR1 reads PRHDT; CDR2 reads FYEKMQ (reference sequence). CDR3 loop: CAGSSTGGLYF. The variable domain in full, with the rest retrieved from reference TRBV13 and TRBJ2-3, is AAGVIQSPRHLIKEKRETATLKCYPIPRHDTVYWYQQGPGQDPQFLISFYEKMQSDKGSIPDRFSAQQFSDYHSELNMSSLELGDSALYFCAGSSTGGLYFGPGTRLTVL.

The chain is built from TRBV7-8 and TRBJ2-7; TCRdb picks TRBD2, but there is no DNA to check that call. Germline V CDR1 and CDR2: SGHVS, FQNEAQ. CDR3 size: 16 residues. CDR3 protein: CASSLGTSGSPYEQYF.

This rearrangement joins TRBV4-1 to TRBJ2-3; as DNA is missing, the TRBD2 call by TCRdb cannot be tested. The CDR3 consists of 17 residues. CDR1 is MGHRA and CDR2 is YSYEKL in the germline V gene. The chain's CDR3 is CASSQEEMAGATDTQYF.

The chain recombines TRBV6-5 with TRBJ2-7. Germline V gene sequence: CDR1 MNHEY, CDR2 SVGAGI. CDR3 size: 14 residues. CDR3 region: CASSYSGVRIEQYF.

Here the CDR3 reads CSVGRVMNTEAFF. V gene TRBV29-1 combines with J gene TRBJ1-1. The CDR3 runs 13 residues. Germline V lookup: CDR1 SQVTM, CDR2 ANQGSEA.

V and J are TRBV12-3 or TRBV12-4 and TRBJ2-4; TCRdb's assignment of TRBD1 cannot be checked, as there is no DNA. This CDR3 spans 17 amino acids. CDR3 protein: CASSFGPGGSAKNIQYF.

The rearrangement uses TRBV3-1 and TRBJ2-7; there is no DNA to check the TCRdb D call of TRBD2. Per the germline V gene, CDR1 is LGHDT and CDR2 is YNNKEL (reference sequence). This CDR3 region has 18 residues. The CDR3 spells CASSQETLAGESSYEQYF.

The chain has TRBV6-1 and TRBJ2-3. Germline-derived CDR1 and CDR2 are MNHNS and SASEGT. The CDR3 runs 14 residues. CDR3 sequence reads: CASRRSTWTDTQYF.

The chain carries TRBV20-1 and TRBJ2-3; TCRdb picks TRBD1, but there is no DNA to check that call. This CDR3 comprises 16 residues. CDR1 DFQATT and CDR2 SNEGSKA come from the germline V gene (reference sequence). Here the CDR3 reads CSVPGKGGVRTDTQYF.

The V gene is TRBV5-1, the J gene TRBJ2-7; checking the TCRdb D call of TRBD1 is not possible without DNA. CDR1 and CDR2 (germline): SGHRS, YFSETQ. The CDR3 sequence is 16 residues long. Here the CDR3 reads CASSLETGTGAYEQYF.

V gene TRBV6-1 combines with J gene TRBJ1-2; the D gene TCRdb calls, TRBD1, cannot be checked with no DNA. Germline-derived CDR1 and CDR2 are MNHNS and SASEGT. This CDR3 contains 13 residues. The CDR3 here is CASSGTGAGGYTF.

V and J are TRBV20-1 and TRBJ1-2. The CDR3 runs 15 residues. Germline V CDR1 and CDR2: DFQATT, SNEGSKA (reference sequence). The CDR3 sequence is CSASPITRINYGYTF.

The J gene is TRBJ2-7, the V gene TRBV10-2. CDR3 length equals 13 residues. CDR1 WSHSY and CDR2 SAAADI come from the germline V gene. This chain's CDR3 is CASSERQTYEQYF.

The gene calls are TRBV7-9 and TRBJ1-4; TCRdb's D call of TRBD1 is untestable without DNA. This CDR3 spans 14 amino acids. From germline, CDR1 is SEHNR and CDR2 FQNEAQ (reference sequence). The CDR3 region is CASSPTGTDEKLFF. Variable domain in full (rest from reference TRBV7-9 and TRBJ1-4): DTGVSQNPRHKITKRGQNVTFRCDPISEHNRLYWYRQTLGQGPEFLTYFQNEAQLEKSRLLSDRFSAERPKGSFSTLEIQRTEQGDSAMYLCASSPTGTDEKLFFGSGTQLSVL.

J is TRBJ1-5 and V is TRBV10-3; TCRdb reports TRBD1, a call that lacks DNA to check it against. The CDR3 loop spans 15 amino acids. Germline V gene lookup returns CDR1 ENHRY and CDR2 SYGVKD. CDR3 sequence reads: CAISSGTGNNQPQHF.

The CDR3 protein is CASSVDTGSYEQYF. This sequence joins TRBV9 and TRBJ2-7. This CDR3 is built from 14 residues. CDR1 and CDR2 from the germline V gene are SGDLS and YYNGEE.

The chain joins TRBV3-1 to TRBJ2-5. Germline values: CDR1 LGHDT, CDR2 YNNKEL (reference sequence). The CDR3 covers 14 residues. CDR3 loop: CASSQDRRRKTQYF.

J is TRBJ1-3 and V is TRBV14. CDR1 and CDR2 from the germline V gene are SGHDN and FVKESK. The CDR3 has 17 amino acids. The chain's CDR3 is CASSQRTSRRSGNTIYF.

The CDR3 loop reads CASSPLSGETTGELFF. This chain links TRBV5-1 with TRBJ2-2. Germline CDR1 and CDR2: SGHRS and YFSETQ. CDR3 length: 16 amino acids.

This chain's CDR3 is CASSYIALGAGHTDTQYF. The chain carries TRBV6-5 and TRBJ2-3; checking the TCRdb D call of TRBD2 is not possible without DNA. This CDR3 contains 18 residues. Germline CDR1 is MNHEY and CDR2 is SVGAGI.

This chain connects TRBV19 to TRBJ1-1. Germline V CDR1 and CDR2: LNHDA, SQIVND (reference sequence). This CDR3 has 14 residues. CDR3 residues: CASSMRHENTEAFF.

This sequence joins TRBV5-1 and TRBJ2-3; the D call of TRBD2 rests on TCRdb alone, since no DNA is present to check it. CDR3 length: 15 amino acids. CDR1 and CDR2 (germline): SGHRS, YFSETQ. CDR3 loop: CASSSGLAGEDTQYF.

This chain links TRBV10-3 with TRBJ1-4; TCRdb designates TRBD1, a call that cannot be tested without DNA. The CDR3 has 14 amino acids. Germline V CDR1 and CDR2: ENHRY, SYGVKD. CDR3 sequence: CAISEFPGGEKLFF.

V and J are TRBV18 and TRBJ2-5; with no DNA, the TCRdb D assignment of TRBD2 cannot be verified. The CDR3 has 17 residues. Germline CDR1 KGHSH, CDR2 LQKENI. The CDR3 is CASSPSLAGLLQETQYF.

The rearrangement joins TRBV5-1 to TRBJ2-1; the D gene TCRdb calls, TRBD1, cannot be checked with no DNA. Per the germline V gene, CDR1 is SGHRS and CDR2 is YFSETQ. The CDR3 is 17 residues long. CDR3 residues: CASSRTPRPSSNNEQFF. The entire variable domain, with the rest obtained from reference TRBV5-1 and TRBJ2-1, is as follows: KAGVTQTPRYLIKTRGQQVTLSCSPISGHRSVSWYQQTPGQGLQFLFEYFSETQRNKGNFPGRFSGRQFSNSRSEMNVSTLELGDSALYLCASSRTPRPSSNNEQFFGPGTRLTVL.

The chain carries TRBV7-8 and TRBJ2-2; without DNA, the TCRdb call of TRBD2 cannot be checked. The CDR3 is made up of 14 amino acids. The germline V gene encodes CDR1 SGHVS and CDR2 FQNEAQ. The chain's CDR3 is CASSSRDYLRELFF.